This T cell receptor (beta chain) was profiled in a study of blood T cell repertoires in COVID-19. Across the whole study: Sites across the United States, Italy and Spain contributed samples from acute and convalescent COVID-19. Sources were T cells, B-cell-depleted T cells, or PBMCs; the material itself was cDNA or gDNA.

In the source study's methods: Cell counts per sample came from amplifying reference gene primers. The table came from immunoSEQ multiplex PCR; TCRdb's copy has only in-frame clones and leaves some out. Clone size and the V and J calls come from that table; the DNA yielded D and trimming. The sample yields roughly 130,000 clones, roughly 80% seen once. This clone was counted between two and nine times. This CDR3 is built from 19 residues. The germline CDR1 and CDR2 sequences are SQVTM and ANQGSEA. The trim removed 6 bases at V and 2 bases at J, leaving 21 bases unmatched. The clonotype was recovered from a man aged 50 to 59 with acute or convalescent COVID-19. The sequencing input was peripheral blood. This chain connects TRBV29-1 to TRBJ2-5; TRBD1 matches 10 bases. The CDR3 DNA follows: TGCAGCGTCCTGGGACAGGGGATGAGGAAGAGGGACAATCAAGAGACCCAGTACTTC. It translates to CSVLGQGMRKRDNQETQYF.